The entry below gives a single T cell receptor (beta chain) sequence along with its context. The antigen remains unidentified. In germline, CDR1 is SGHDN, CDR2 FVKESK. This CDR3 has 17 residues. V lost 0 bases to trimming and J lost 4 bases, with 15 bases between them. The TCR cDNA carried a universal primer site and UMIs from 5'RACE template switching. In TCRdb, the 5' RACE reads were re-called with MiXCR into one record per CDR3 protein. The sample has 300,000 to 400,000 distinct CDR3 sequences, roughly a tenth seen once. This sample is drawn from a study of T cells after yellow fever vaccination. At the level of the study: Fractions low in cell number were prepared with SMART-Seq v4 Ultra Low Input. Study-wide results and limits: Faster peaking, at day 5 versus 15, marked a secondary response that was weaker. In FACS-sorted repertoires, abundant clonotypes from the bulk population could appear as contaminants.

This TCR was recovered from a man between 18 and 35 years old who received the YFV17D yellow fever vaccine. The chain carries TRBV14 and TRBJ1-4; D not resolved. The specimen comprised CD4+ T cells sorted from PBMCs, sampled 45 days after the yellow fever booster vaccination. In nucleotides, the CDR3 is TGTGCCAGCAGCCAAGATCGCAGACCCCCTCTTAATGAAAAACTGTTTTTT. Translating gives CASSQDRRPPLNEKLFF.